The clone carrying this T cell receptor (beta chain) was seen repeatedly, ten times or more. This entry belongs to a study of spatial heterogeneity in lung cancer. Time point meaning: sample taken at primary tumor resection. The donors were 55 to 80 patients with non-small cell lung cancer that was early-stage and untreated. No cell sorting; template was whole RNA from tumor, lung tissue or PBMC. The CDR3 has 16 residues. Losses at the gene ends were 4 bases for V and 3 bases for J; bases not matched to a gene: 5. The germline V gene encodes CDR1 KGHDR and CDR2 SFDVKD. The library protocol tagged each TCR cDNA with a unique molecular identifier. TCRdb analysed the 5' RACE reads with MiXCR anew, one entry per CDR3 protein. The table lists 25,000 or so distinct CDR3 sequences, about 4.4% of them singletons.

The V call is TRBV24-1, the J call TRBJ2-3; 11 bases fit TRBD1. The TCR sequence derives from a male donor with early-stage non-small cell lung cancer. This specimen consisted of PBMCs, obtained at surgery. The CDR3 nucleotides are TGTGCCACCAGTGACCCCGGGACAGGGGGTACAGATACGCAGTATTTT. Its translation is CATSDPGTGGTDTQYF.